This TCR beta chain stems from a study of cytomegalovirus exposure and HLA in healthy donors. The CDR3 consists of 14 residues. J was trimmed by 6 bases and V by 3 bases; bases with no gene match: 2. Looked up from germline, CDR1 is SGHRS and CDR2 is YFSETQ. Concerning this clone itself: The antigen is undetermined. Other DNA sequences within the sample encode an identical CDR3.

A multiplex PCR was run with 60 Vbeta primers and 13 Jbeta primers. Assay: immunoSEQ multiplex PCR; the TCRdb copy retains only in-frame clones and omits some. The sample has roughly 150,000 clones, approximately 60% seen once. Points from the study as a whole: Overall, around 160 TCR beta chains were annotated as cytomegalovirus-associated.

V usage is TRBV5-1 and J usage is TRBJ1-4; 10 nucleotides agree with TRBD1. Sequences were obtained from PBMCs. The receptor's source is a human donor in good health. The CDR3 coding sequence is TGCGCCAGCAGCTCCGGGACAGGGGATGAAAAACTGTTTTTT. Encoded protein: CASSSGTGDEKLFF.